This is a list of T cell receptor beta chains from one sample in a study of metastatic and nonmetastatic thyroid tumors. TCRdb re-analyzed the PCR reads using MiXCR. The sample includes 6,400 or so clones, around 35% of them seen just once. The sequencing sample was made of adjacent normal tissue. These receptors were collected from a female donor with papillary thyroid cancer or a benign thyroid nodule (not recorded which). Some clones in this sample may be carry-over from other donors' samples. CDR3s include the opening cysteine and the closing phenylalanine or tryptophan. A D gene is named only where the DNA matches it firmly. Not all rows give a size; the values are once, few, many and, for expanded clones, a class.

.	TRBV19	TRBJ2-1	TRBD2	CASSSFLAGELDEQFF	TGTGCCAGTAGTTCTTTTCTAGCGGGAGAATTAGATGAGCAGTTCTTC
.	TRBV3-1	TRBJ2-2	TRBD2	CASRLLTSGSSTGELFF	TGTGCCAGCAGACTCCTTACTAGCGGGAGTTCCACCGGGGAGCTGTTTTTT
.	TRBV5-1	TRBJ1-4	TRBD1	CASGPGTGEVEKLFF	TGCGCCAGCGGACCAGGGACAGGGGAGGTTGAAAAACTGTTTTTT
few	TRBV27	TRBJ2-1	.	CASTLTPRGYNEQFF	TGTGCCAGCACCCTAACACCAAGGGGTTACAATGAGCAGTTCTTC
few	TRBV27	TRBJ2-7	.	CASSLDPFYEQYF	TGCGCCAGCAGTTTGGACCCCTTTTACGAGCAGTACTTC
.	TRBV7-9	TRBJ2-7	.	CASSSAAGNEQYF	TGTGCCAGCAGCTCGGCCGCAGGGAACGAGCAGTACTTC
.	TRBV6-1	TRBJ2-3	TRBD2	CASGIAGGPDTQYF	TGTGCCAGCGGGATAGCGGGAGGGCCGGATACGCAGTATTTT
.	TRBV11-3	TRBJ2-2	TRBD2	CASSLVAGVLFF	TGTGCCAGCAGCTTAGTAGCGGGAGTGCTGTTTTTT
few	TRBV2	TRBJ2-7	.	CASDAGTYEQYF	TGTGCCAGCGATGCGGGGACCTACGAGCAGTACTTC
.	TRBV7-4	TRBJ1-2	TRBD1	CASSLTGQGPYGYTF	TGTGCCAGCAGCTTAACCGGACAGGGCCCTTATGGCTACACCTTC